This T cell receptor (beta chain) comes out of a study of T-cell reconstitution after alpha-beta-depleted transplantation in children. Researchers prepared the TCRbeta library using unique molecular identifiers, the study reports. TCRdb recomputed calls from the PCR reads with MiXCR, one row per CDR3 protein. Among approximately 390,000 distinct CDR3 sequences listed, approximately 11% were seen once. Losses at the gene ends were 5 bases for V and 7 bases for J; bases not matched to a gene: 16. The CDR3 consists of 17 residues. The sequenced sample was PBMCs from the stem cell graft donor, obtained from the stem cell graft. The sequence came from a human donor who donated a stem cell graft to a child with acute myeloid leukemia. The chain carries TRBV12-3 or TRBV12-4 and TRBJ2-1; 8 bases fit TRBD2. CDR3 sequence: CASSPSRAGGLWNEQFF. Written as DNA, the CDR3 is TGTGCCAGCAGTCCCTCTCGTGCGGGGGGTCTATGGAATGAGCAGTTCTTC.